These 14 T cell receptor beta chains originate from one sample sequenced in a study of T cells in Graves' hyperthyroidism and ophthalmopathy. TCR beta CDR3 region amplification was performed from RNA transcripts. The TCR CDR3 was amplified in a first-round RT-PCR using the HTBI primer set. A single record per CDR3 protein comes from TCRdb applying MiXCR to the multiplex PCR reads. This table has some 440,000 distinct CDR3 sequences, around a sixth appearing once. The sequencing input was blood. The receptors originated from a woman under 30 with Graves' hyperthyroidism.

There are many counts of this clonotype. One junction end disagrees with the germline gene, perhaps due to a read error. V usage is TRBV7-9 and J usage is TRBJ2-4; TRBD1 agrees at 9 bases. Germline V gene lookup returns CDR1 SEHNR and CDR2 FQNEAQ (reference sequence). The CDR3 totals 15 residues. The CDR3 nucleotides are TGTGTCAGCAGCCCGACCGGGACAGGGAGGAACATTCAGTACTTC. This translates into CVSSPTGTGRNIQYF.

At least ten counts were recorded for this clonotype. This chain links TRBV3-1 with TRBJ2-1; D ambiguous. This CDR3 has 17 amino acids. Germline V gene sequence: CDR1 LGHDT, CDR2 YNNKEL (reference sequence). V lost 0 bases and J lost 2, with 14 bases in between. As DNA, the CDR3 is TGTGCCAGCAGCCAAGATCTCGGCAGGCCAGCCTACAATGAGCAGTTCTTC. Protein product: CASSQDLGRPAYNEQFF.

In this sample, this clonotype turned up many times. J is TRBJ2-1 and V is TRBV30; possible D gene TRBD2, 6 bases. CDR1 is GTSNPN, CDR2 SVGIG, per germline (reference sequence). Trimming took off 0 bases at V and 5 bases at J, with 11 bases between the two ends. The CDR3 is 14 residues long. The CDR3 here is CAWSVTLAHNEQFF. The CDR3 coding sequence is TGTGCCTGGAGTGTAACCCTAGCGCACAATGAGCAGTTCTTC.

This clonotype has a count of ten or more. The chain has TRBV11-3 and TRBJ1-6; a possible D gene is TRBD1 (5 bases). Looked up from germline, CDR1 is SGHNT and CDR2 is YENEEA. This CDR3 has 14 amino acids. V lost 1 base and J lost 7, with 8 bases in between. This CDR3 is CASSLGQWNSPLHF. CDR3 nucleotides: TGTGCCAGCAGCTTAGGACAGTGGAATTCACCCCTCCACTTT.

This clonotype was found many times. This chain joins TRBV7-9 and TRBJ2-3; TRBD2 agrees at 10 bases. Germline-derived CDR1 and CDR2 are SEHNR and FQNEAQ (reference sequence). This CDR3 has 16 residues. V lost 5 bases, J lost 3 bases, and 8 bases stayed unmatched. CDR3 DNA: TGTGCCAGCAGCACCCAGCGGGAGGGCCTTACAGATACGCAGTATTTT. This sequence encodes CASSTQREGLTDTQYF.

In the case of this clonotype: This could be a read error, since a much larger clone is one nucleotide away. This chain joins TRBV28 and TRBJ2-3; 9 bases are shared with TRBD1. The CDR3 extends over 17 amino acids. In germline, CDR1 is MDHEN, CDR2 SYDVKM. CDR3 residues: CASLSNRDRAFGDTKYF. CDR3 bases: TGTGCCAGTCTCTCGAACCGGGACAGGGCTTTTGGAGATACGAAGTATTTT.

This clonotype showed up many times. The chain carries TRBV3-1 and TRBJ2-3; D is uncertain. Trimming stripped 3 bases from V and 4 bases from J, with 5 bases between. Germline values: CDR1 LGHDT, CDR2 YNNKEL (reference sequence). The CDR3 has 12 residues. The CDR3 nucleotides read TGTGCCAGCAGCCAGCCGGCAGATACGCAGTATTTT. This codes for CASSQPADTQYF.

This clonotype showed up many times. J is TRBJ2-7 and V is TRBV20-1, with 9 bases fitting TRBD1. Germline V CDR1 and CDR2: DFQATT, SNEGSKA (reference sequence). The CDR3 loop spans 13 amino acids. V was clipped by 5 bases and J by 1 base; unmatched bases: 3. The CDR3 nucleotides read TGCAGTGCTCCCGGGACAGGGTCCTACGAGCAGTACTTC. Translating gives CSAPGTGSYEQYF.

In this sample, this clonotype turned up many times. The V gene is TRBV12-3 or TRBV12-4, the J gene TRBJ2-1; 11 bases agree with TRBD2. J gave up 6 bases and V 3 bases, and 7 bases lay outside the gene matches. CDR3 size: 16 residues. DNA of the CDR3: TGTGCCAGCAGTTTCGGCGTAGCGGGGGGGGGCAATGAGCAGTTCTTC. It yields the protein CASSFGVAGGGNEQFF.

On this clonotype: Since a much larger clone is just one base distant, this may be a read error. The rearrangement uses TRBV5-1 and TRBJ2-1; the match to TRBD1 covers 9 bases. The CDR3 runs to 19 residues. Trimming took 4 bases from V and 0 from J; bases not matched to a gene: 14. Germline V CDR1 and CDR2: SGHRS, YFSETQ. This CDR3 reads CASSRKQGAALTSYNEQFF. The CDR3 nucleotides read TGCGCCAGCAGCAGGAAACAGGGGGCCGCGTTAACCTCCTACAATGAGCAGTTCTTC.

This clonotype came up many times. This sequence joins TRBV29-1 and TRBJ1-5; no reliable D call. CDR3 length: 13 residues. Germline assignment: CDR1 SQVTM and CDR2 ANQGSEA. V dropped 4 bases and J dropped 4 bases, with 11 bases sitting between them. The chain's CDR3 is CSVGAALNQPQHF. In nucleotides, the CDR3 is TGCAGCGTTGGAGCGGCACTAAATCAGCCCCAGCATTTT. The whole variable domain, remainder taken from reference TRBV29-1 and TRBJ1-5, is SAVISQKPSRDICQRGTSLTIQCQVDSQVTMMFWYRQQPGQSLTLIATANQGSEATYESGFVIDKFPISRPNLTFSTLTVSNMSPEDSSIYLCSVGAALNQPQHFGDGTRLSIL.

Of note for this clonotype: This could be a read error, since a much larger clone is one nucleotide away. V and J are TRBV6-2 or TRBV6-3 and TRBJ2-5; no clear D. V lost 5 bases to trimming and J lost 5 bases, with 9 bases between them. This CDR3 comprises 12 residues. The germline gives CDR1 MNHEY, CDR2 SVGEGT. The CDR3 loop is CASSAYMETQYF. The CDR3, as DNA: TGTGCCAGCAGTGCCTACATGGAGACCCAGTACTTC.

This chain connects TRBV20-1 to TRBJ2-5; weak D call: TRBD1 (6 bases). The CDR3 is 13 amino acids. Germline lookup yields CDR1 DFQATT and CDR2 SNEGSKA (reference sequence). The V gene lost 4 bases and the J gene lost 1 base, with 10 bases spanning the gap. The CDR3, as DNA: TGCAGTGCTACAGGGGCGCTCCAAGAGACCCAGTACTTC. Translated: CSATGALQETQYF.

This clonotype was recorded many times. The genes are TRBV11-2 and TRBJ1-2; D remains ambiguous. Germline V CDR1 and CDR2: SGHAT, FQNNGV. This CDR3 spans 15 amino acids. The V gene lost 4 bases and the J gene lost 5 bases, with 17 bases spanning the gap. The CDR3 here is CASSSTSGRTYGYTF. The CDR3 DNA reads TGTGCCAGCAGCTCCACCTCGGGTCGAACGTATGGCTACACCTTC. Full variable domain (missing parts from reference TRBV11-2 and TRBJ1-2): EAGVAQSPRYKIIEKRQSVAFWCNPISGHATLYWYQQILGQGPKLLIQFQNNGVVDDSQLPKDRFSAERLKGVDSTLKIQPAKLEDSAVYLCASSSTSGRTYGYTFGSGTRLTVV.